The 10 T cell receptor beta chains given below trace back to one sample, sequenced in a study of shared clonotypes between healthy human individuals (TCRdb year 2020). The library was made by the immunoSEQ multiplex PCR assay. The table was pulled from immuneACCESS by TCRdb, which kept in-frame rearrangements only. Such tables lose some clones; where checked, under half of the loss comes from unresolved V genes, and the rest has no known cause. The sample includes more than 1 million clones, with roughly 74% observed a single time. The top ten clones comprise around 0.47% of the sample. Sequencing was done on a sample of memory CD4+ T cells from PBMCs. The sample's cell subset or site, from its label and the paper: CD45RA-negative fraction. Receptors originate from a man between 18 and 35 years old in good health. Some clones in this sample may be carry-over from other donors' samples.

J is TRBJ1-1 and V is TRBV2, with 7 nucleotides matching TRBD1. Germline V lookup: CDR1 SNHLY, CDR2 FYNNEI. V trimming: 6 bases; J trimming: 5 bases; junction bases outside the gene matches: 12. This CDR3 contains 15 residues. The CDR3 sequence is CASSGQDRDETEAFF. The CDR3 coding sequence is TGTGCCAGCAGCGGACAGGATAGGGACGAAACTGAAGCTTTCTTT.

CDR3 region: CASSDEGTPRGDTQYF. In nucleotides, the CDR3 is TGTGCCAGCAGCGACGAGGGGACTCCTCGCGGAGATACGCAGTATTTT. J is TRBJ2-3 and V is TRBV9; perhaps TRBD2 as D (6 bases). CDR3 length equals 16 residues. Germline V lookup: CDR1 SGDLS, CDR2 YYNGEE. V was shortened by 3 bases and J by 5 bases, with 19 bases between the two germline ends.

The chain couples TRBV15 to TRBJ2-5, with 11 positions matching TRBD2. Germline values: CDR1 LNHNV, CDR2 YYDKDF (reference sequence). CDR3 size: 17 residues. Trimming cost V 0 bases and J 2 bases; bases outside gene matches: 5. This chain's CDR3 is CATSRDYTSGRQETQYF. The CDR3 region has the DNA TGTGCCACCAGCAGAGATTATACTAGCGGGAGACAAGAGACCCAGTACTTC.

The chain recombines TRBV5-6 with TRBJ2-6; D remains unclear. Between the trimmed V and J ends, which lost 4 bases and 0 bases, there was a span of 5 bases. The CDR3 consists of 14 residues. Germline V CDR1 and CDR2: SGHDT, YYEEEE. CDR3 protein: CASSAYSGANVLTF. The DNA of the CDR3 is TGTGCCAGCAGCGCCTACTCTGGGGCCAACGTCCTGACTTTC.

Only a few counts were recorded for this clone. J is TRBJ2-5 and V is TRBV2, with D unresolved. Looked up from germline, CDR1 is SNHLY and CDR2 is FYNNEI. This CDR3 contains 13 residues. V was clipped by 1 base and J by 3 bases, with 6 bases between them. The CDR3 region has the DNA TGTGCCAGCAGTGAAGTCCGGGAAGAGACCCAGTACTTC. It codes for CASSEVREETQYF.

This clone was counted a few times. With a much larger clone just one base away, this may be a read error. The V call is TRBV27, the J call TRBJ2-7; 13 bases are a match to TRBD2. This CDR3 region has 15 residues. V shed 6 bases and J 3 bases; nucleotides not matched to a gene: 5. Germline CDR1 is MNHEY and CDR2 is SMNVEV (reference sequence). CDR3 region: CASRYGTSGIYEQYF. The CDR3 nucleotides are TGTGCCAGCAGATACGGGACTAGCGGGATCTACGAGCAGTACTTC.

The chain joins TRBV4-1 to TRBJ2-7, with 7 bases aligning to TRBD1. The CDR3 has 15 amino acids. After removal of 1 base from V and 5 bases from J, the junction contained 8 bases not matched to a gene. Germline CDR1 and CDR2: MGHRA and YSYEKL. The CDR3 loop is CASSQAFNRGNEQYF. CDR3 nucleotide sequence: TGCGCCAGCAGCCAAGCCTTCAACAGGGGCAACGAGCAGTACTTC.

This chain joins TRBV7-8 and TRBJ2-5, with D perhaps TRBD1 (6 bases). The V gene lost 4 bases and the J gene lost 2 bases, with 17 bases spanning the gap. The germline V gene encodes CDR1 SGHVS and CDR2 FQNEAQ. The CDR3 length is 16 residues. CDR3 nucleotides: TGTGCCAGCAGCTCCTCGGGTGGAAGGGGGCAAGAGACCCAGTACTTC. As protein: CASSSSGGRGQETQYF. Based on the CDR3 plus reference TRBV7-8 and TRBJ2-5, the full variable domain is GAGVSQSPRYKVAKRGQDVALRCDPISGHVSLFWYQQALGQGPEFLTYFQNEAQLDKSGLPSDRFFAERPEGSVSTLKIQRTQQEDSAVYLCASSSSGGRGQETQYFGPGTRLLVL.

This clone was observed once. The CDR3, as DNA: TGTGCCAGCTCACCACCAAGTCGGCAGACCTACGAGCAGTACTTC. Translated: CASSPPSRQTYEQYF. The V and J genes are TRBV18 and TRBJ2-7; D gene ambiguous. The ends were cut back, 0 bases at V and 2 bases at J, with 11 bases in the middle. This CDR3 has 15 residues. Per germline, CDR1 KGHSH and CDR2 LQKENI.

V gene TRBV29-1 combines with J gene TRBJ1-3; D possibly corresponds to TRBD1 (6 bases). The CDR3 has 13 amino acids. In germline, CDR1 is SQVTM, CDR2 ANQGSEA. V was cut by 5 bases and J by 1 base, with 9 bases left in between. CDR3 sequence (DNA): TGCAGCGTTCTCAGGGGATCTGGAAACACCATATATTTT. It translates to CSVLRGSGNTIYF. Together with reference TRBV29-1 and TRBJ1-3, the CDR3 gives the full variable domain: SAVISQKPSRDICQRGTSLTIQCQVDSQVTMMFWYRQQPGQSLTLIATANQGSEATYESGFVIDKFPISRPNLTFSTLTVSNMSPEDSSIYLCSVLRGSGNTIYFGEGSWLTVV.